This is a list of T cell receptor beta chains from one sample in a study of blood T cell repertoires in COVID-19. Only in-frame clones appear in the TCRdb table, and some are missing; sequencing was by immunoSEQ multiplex PCR. The table lists under 250,000 clones, 85% of them singletons. Sequencing was carried out using PBMCs or T cells enriched from blood (not recorded which). These receptors originate from a woman between 50 and 59 years old with acute COVID-19. Both conserved end residues are part of each CDR3. A D gene is named only where the DNA matches it firmly. Clone size is not always given. Where it is, it says once, few, many or a class for expanded clones.

CDR3aa: CASSLLAGGAYEQYF
CDR3nt: TGTGCCAGCAGTTTACTAGCGGGGGGGGCTTACGAGCAGTACTTC
abundance: .
j_gene: TRBJ2-7
d_gene: TRBD2
v_gene: TRBV28

CDR3aa: CASRPPQGAGYGYTF
CDR3nt: TGTGCCAGCAGGCCGCCTCAGGGGGCGGGCTATGGCTACACCTTC
abundance: once
j_gene: TRBJ1-2
d_gene: TRBD1
v_gene: TRBV27

CDR3aa: CAGGTRTGGNYTF
CDR3nt: TGTGCCGGGGGGACTCGGACAGGGGGCAACTACACCTTC
abundance: .
j_gene: TRBJ1-2
d_gene: TRBD1
v_gene: TRBV30

CDR3aa: CASSLYYEQYF
CDR3nt: TGTGCCAGCAGCCTTTACTACGAGCAGTACTTC
abundance: .
j_gene: TRBJ2-7
d_gene: .
v_gene: TRBV5-6

CDR3aa: CAISTAGVPYEQYF
CDR3nt: TGTGCCATCAGTACAGCGGGGGTCCCCTACGAGCAGTACTTC
abundance: many
j_gene: TRBJ2-7
d_gene: TRBD2
v_gene: TRBV10-3

CDR3aa: CASSLKTPDRIKHTEAFF
CDR3nt: TGTGCCAGCAGCTTAAAAACCCCGGACAGGATCAAGCACACTGAAGCTTTCTTT
abundance: .
j_gene: TRBJ1-1
d_gene: TRBD1
v_gene: TRBV11-2

CDR3aa: CASSVWTSRDTQYF
CDR3nt: TGTGCCAGCAGCGTTTGGACTAGTCGGGATACGCAGTATTTT
abundance: .
j_gene: TRBJ2-3
d_gene: TRBD2
v_gene: TRBV9

CDR3aa: CSVEGQSNTEAFF
CDR3nt: TGCAGCGTTGAGGGACAATCGAACACTGAAGCTTTCTTT
abundance: .
j_gene: TRBJ1-1
d_gene: .
v_gene: TRBV29-1

CDR3aa: CASRGGIGDTQYF
CDR3nt: TGTGCCAGCAGGGGAGGGATAGGAGATACGCAGTATTTT
abundance: .
j_gene: TRBJ2-3
d_gene: TRBD2
v_gene: TRBV6-6

CDR3aa: CASTSRQGSVLYF
CDR3nt: TGTGCCAGCACATCTCGGCAGGGTTCGGTGCTGTACTTC
abundance: once
j_gene: TRBJ2-4
d_gene: .
v_gene: TRBV9

CDR3aa: CASSYSTGGNYGYTF
CDR3nt: TGTGCCAGCAGTTACTCGACAGGCGGGAACTATGGCTACACCTTC
abundance: .
j_gene: TRBJ1-2
d_gene: .
v_gene: TRBV6-5